The 12 T cell receptor beta chains given below trace back to one sample, sequenced in a study of CD8 T cells in Susac syndrome. Random hexamers served to reverse transcribe roughly 0.45 to 1 ug RNA. One entry per CDR3 protein, called by TCRdb with MiXCR from the immunoSEQ multiplex PCR reads. In the table there are some 180,000 distinct CDR3 sequences, roughly 90% of which are singletons. Input material: CD4+ T cells from PBMCs. The receptors were gathered from a human donor with Susac syndrome.

CDR3 loop: CASSYSNLHTEAFF. DNA of the CDR3: TGTGCCAGCAGTTACTCGAACCTCCACACTGAAGCTTTCTTT. The chain recombines TRBV6-5 with TRBJ1-1; D ambiguous. This CDR3 has 14 residues. The V end lost 0 bases, the J end lost 3 bases, and 8 bases lay between the germline ends. Germline lookup yields CDR1 MNHEY and CDR2 SVGAGI.

The CDR3 nucleotides are TGTGCCAGCAGCACCCCCACTTATTATGACAATGAGCAGTTCTTC. Encoded protein: CASSTPTYYDNEQFF. The chain is built from TRBV7-3 and TRBJ2-1; D not certain. This CDR3 is 15 amino acids long. The ends were cut back, 5 bases at V and 5 bases at J, with 16 bases in the middle. Germline CDR1 is SGHTA and CDR2 is FQGTGA.

The V call is TRBV2, the J call TRBJ2-2; 10 bases agree with TRBD1. V lost 10 bases and J lost 3; bases outside the gene matches: 5. The CDR3 covers 14 residues. CDR1 is SNHLY, CDR2 FYNNEI, per germline. The CDR3 here is CATRGTGDTGELFF. DNA of the CDR3: TGTGCCACGAGAGGGACAGGGGACACCGGGGAGCTGTTTTTT.

The V gene is TRBV27, the J gene TRBJ2-7; 10 bases map to TRBD1. The germline CDR1 and CDR2 sequences are MNHEY and SMNVEV (reference sequence). Trimming cost V 6 bases and J 2 bases; bases outside gene matches: 4. The CDR3 contains 14 residues. The DNA for the CDR3 is TGTGCCAGCAGGAGGGGACAGGGGACCTACGAGCAGTACTTC. It codes for CASRRGQGTYEQYF.

The V call is TRBV12-3 or TRBV12-4, the J call TRBJ2-1; D is ambiguous. V lost 8 bases and J 0 bases, leaving 11 bases between the germline ends. The CDR3 loop spans 14 amino acids. The CDR3 loop is CASQGTSSYNEQFF. The DNA for the CDR3 is TGTGCCAGCCAAGGAACAAGCTCCTACAATGAGCAGTTCTTC.

J is TRBJ2-5 and V is TRBV12-5, with D perhaps matching TRBD2 (5 bases). Trimming stripped 3 bases from V and 5 bases from J, with 10 bases between. The germline gives CDR1 LGHNT, CDR2 FRNRAP. The CDR3 length is 13 residues. CDR3 amino acids: CASGFGIAETQYF. The CDR3 bases are TGTGCTAGTGGTTTCGGGATTGCGGAGACCCAGTACTTC.

This chain links TRBV9 with TRBJ1-6; D call uncertain. V shed 3 bases and J shed 6 bases, with 7 bases lying between them. Germline CDR1 and CDR2: SGDLS and YYNGEE. The CDR3 length is 13 residues. This CDR3 is CASSAGPNSPLHF. CDR3 DNA: TGTGCCAGCAGCGCGGGCCCTAATTCACCCCTCCACTTT.

V and J are TRBV5-1 and TRBJ2-5; 14 nucleotides line up with TRBD2. Germline CDR1 and CDR2: SGHRS and YFSETQ. Trimming at V came to 1 base and at J to 5 bases, leaving 4 bases not matched to a gene. This CDR3 has 16 amino acids. The CDR3, as DNA: TGCGCCAGCAGCTTGTGGGGGACTAGCGGGAGTGAGACCCAGTACTTC. Protein sequence: CASSLWGTSGSETQYF.

The table lists this clonotype with a few counts. The V and J genes are TRBV20-1 and TRBJ2-7; 11 bases map to TRBD1. The CDR3 consists of 14 residues. CDR1 is DFQATT, CDR2 SNEGSKA, per germline (reference sequence). The trim removed 3 bases at V and 5 bases at J, leaving 6 bases unmatched. The DNA for the CDR3 is TGCAGTGCTAGCGTTTGGGACAGGGGGGACGAGCAGTACTTC. Encoded protein: CSASVWDRGDEQYF.

In this sample, this clonotype turned up once. The chain couples TRBV7-6 to TRBJ2-1, with 8 bases fitting TRBD2. CDR1 SGHVS and CDR2 FNYEAQ come from the germline V gene. CDR3 length equals 14 residues. Losses at the gene ends were 2 bases for V and 6 bases for J; bases not matched to a gene: 3. CDR3 residues: CASSLSSGGNEQFF. The CDR3 bases are TGTGCCAGCAGCTTATCCAGCGGGGGCAATGAGCAGTTCTTC.

This clonotype occurred once. V and J are TRBV5-4 and TRBJ2-2, with D perhaps matching TRBD1 (5 bases). The CDR3 is made up of 15 amino acids. Germline-derived CDR1 and CDR2 are SGHNT and YYREEE (reference sequence). Trimming stripped 4 bases from V and 8 bases from J, with 18 bases between. This CDR3 reads CASSHKTALSGELFF. The CDR3 region has the DNA TGTGCCAGCAGCCATAAGACAGCACTATCTGGGGAGCTGTTTTTT.

The J gene is TRBJ2-1, the V gene TRBV9; perhaps TRBD2 as D (6 bases). This CDR3 has 15 residues. In germline, CDR1 is SGDLS, CDR2 YYNGEE. V was cut by 0 bases and J by 0 bases, with 7 bases left in between. The chain's CDR3 is CASSVGSGSYNEQFF. Written as DNA, the CDR3 is TGTGCCAGCAGCGTAGGTAGCGGCTCCTACAATGAGCAGTTCTTC.